This TCR beta chain was documented in a study of long-term antiretroviral therapy in people with HIV. Researchers ran immunoSEQ v3.0 at survey level. Libraries were prepared by immunoSEQ multiplex PCR; TCRdb keeps only in-frame clonotypes and omits some of them. Here the sample spans tens of thousands of clones, roughly 88% being singletons. General study findings and limits: ART adherence, viral resistance and therapy changes were undocumented.

On this clone: Its antigen is as yet unknown.

With 5 bases removed from V and 6 bases from J, the gap between germline ends came to 18 bases. CDR3 length: 15 residues. In germline, CDR1 is LNHDA, CDR2 SQIVND (reference sequence). No fewer than two post-ART and no fewer than one pre-ART PBMC samples existed for each donor. This clonotype was sampled from a man aged 18 to 30 with HIV. The chain links TRBV19 to TRBJ2-3; D may correspond to TRBD1 or TRBD2 (5 bases each). The source material was unsorted PBMCs, sampled 0.8 years before starting antiretroviral therapy. CDR3 nucleotide sequence: TGTGCCAGTAGTTCTAGGACAATCTCGGGGGATACGCAGTATTTT. Its protein is CASSSRTISGDTQYF.